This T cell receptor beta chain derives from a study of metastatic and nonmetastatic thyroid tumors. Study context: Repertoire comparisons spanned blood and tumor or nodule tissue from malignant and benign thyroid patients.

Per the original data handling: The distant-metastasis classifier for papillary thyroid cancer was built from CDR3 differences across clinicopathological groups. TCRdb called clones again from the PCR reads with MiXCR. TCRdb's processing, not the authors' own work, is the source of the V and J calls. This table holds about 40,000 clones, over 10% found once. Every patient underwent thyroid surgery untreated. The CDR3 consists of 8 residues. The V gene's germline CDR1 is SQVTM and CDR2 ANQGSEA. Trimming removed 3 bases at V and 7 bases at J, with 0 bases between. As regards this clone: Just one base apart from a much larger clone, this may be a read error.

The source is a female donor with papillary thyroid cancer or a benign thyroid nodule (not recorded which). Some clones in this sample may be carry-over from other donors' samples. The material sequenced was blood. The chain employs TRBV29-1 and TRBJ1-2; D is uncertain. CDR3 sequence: CSVDGYTF. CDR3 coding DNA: TGCAGCGTTGATGGCTACACCTTC.